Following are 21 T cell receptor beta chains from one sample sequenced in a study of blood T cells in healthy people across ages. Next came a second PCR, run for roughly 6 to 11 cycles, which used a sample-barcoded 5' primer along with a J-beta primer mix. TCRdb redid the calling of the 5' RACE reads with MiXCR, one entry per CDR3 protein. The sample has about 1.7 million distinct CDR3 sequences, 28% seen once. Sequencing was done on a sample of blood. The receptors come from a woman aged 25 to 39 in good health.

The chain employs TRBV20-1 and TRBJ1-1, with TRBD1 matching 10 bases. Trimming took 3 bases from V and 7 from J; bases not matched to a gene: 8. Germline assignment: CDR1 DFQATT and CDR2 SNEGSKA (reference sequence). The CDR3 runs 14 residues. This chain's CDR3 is CSASAGQGTFEAFF. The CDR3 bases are TGCAGTGCTAGTGCGGGACAGGGGACTTTTGAAGCTTTCTTT.

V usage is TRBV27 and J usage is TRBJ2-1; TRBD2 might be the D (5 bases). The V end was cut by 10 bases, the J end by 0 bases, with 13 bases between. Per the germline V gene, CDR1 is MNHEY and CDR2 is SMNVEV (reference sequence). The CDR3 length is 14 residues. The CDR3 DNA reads TGTGCCACCAAGCGGTCACCCTCCTACAATGAGCAGTTCTTC. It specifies CATKRSPSYNEQFF.

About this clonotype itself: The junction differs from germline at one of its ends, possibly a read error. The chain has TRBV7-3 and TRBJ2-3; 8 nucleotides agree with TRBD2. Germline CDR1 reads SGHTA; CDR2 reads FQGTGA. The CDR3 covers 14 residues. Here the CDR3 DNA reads TGTGCCAGCAGCCCTGCGGGGGGCACAGATATGCAGTATTTT. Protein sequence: CASSPAGGTDMQYF.

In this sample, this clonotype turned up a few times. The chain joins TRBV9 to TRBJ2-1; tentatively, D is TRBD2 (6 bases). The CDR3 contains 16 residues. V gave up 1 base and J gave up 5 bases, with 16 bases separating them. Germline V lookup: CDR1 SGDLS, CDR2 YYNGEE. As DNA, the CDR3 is TGTGCCAGCAGCGTAAATTTATGGGAGGATAACAATGAGCAGTTCTTC. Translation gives CASSVNLWEDNNEQFF.

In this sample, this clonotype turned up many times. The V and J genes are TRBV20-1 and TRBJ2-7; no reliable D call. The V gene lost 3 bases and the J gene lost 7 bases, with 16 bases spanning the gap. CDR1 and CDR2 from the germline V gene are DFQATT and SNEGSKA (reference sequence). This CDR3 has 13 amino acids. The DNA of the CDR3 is TGCAGTGCTAGGGCGGTTTCGGCTCGGGAGCAGTACTTC. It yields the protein CSARAVSAREQYF.

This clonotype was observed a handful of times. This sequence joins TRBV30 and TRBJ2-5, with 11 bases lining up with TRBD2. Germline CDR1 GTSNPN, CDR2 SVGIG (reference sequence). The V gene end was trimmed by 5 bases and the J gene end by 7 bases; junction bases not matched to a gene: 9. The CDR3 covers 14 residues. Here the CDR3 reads CAWGSGGAPRTQYF. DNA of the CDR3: TGTGCCTGGGGTAGCGGGGGGGCACCCCGGACCCAGTACTTC.

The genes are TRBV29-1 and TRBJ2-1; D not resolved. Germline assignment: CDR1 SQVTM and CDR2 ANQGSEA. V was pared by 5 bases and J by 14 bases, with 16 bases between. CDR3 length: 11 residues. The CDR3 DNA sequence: TGCAGCGTTATGGTGAGTCGGTCGAAGTTCTTC. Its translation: CSVMVSRSKFF.

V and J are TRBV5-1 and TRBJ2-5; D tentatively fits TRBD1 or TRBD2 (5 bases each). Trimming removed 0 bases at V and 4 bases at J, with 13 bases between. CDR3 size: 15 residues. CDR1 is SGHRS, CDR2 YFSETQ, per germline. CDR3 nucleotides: TGCGCCAGCAGCTTGGTTCTGGGGGATGGAGAGACCCAGTACTTC. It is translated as CASSLVLGDGETQYF.

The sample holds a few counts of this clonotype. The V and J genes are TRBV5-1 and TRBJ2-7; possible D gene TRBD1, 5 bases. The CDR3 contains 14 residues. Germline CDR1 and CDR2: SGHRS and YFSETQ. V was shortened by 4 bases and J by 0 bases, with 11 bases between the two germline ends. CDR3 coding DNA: TGCGCCAGCAGCCCACAGGCTAACTCCTACGAGCAGTACTTC. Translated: CASSPQANSYEQYF.

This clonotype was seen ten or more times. This chain's CDR3 is CASSYSKGVYEQYF. The CDR3 nucleotides are TGTGCCAGCAGTTACTCGAAGGGGGTCTACGAGCAGTACTTC. V and J are TRBV6-6 and TRBJ2-7, with TRBD1 as a possible D gene (6 bases). The germline CDR1 and CDR2 sequences are MNHNY and SVGAGI (reference sequence). The CDR3 loop spans 14 amino acids. V was trimmed by 0 bases and J by 3 bases, leaving 9 bases between them.

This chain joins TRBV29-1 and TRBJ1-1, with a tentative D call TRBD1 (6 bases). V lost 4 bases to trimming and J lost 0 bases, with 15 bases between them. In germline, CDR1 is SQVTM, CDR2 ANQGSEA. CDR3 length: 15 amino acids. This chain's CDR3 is CSVGTDNSLNTEAFF. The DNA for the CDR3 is TGCAGCGTTGGGACAGACAATTCGTTGAACACTGAAGCTTTCTTT.

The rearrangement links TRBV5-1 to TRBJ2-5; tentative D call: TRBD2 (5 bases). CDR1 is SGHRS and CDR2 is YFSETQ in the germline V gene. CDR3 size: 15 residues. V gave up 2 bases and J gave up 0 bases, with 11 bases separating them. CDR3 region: CASSLSPGNQETQYF. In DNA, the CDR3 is TGCGCCAGCAGCTTATCCCCGGGGAACCAAGAGACCCAGTACTTC.

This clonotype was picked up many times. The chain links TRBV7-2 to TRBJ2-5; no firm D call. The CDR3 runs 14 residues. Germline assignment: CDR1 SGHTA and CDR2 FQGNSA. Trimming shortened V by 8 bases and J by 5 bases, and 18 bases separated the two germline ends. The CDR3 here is CASDFSGLGETQYF. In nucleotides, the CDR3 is TGTGCCAGCGATTTTTCCGGGTTGGGGGAGACCCAGTACTTC. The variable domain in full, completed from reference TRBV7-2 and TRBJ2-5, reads GAGVSQSPSNKVTEKGKDVELRCDPISGHTALYWYRQSLGQGLEFLIYFQGNSAPDKSGLPSDRFSAERTGGSVSTLTIQRTQQEDSAVYLCASDFSGLGETQYFGPGTRLLVL.

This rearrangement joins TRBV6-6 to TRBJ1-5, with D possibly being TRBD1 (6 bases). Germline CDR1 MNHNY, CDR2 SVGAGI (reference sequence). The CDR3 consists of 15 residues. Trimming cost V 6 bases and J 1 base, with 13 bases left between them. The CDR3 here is CASRPGGWSNQPQHF. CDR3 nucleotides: TGTGCCAGCAGACCGGGGGGCTGGAGCAATCAGCCCCAGCATTTT.

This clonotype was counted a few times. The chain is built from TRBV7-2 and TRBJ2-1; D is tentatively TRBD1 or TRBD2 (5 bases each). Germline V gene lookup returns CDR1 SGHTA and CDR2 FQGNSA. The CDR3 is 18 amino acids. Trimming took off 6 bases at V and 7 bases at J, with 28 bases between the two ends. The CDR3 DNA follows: TGTGCCAGCAGTTTACCAGGCCCGGGACCCGATTGGATGAATGAGCAGTTCTTC. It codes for CASSLPGPGPDWMNEQFF.

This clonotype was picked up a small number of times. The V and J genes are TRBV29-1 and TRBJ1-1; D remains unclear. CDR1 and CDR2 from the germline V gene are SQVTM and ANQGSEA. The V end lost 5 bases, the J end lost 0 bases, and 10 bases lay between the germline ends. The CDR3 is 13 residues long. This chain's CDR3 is CSVRARMNTEAFF. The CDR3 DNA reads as TGCAGCGTTCGGGCGCGGATGAACACTGAAGCTTTCTTT.

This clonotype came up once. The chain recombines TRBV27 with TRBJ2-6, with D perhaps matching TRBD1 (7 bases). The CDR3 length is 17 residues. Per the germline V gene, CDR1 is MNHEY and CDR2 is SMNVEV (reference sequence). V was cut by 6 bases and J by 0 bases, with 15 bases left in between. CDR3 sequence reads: CASRKTGDFSGANVLTF. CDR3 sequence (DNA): TGTGCCAGCAGAAAAACAGGGGACTTCTCTGGGGCCAACGTCCTGACTTTC.

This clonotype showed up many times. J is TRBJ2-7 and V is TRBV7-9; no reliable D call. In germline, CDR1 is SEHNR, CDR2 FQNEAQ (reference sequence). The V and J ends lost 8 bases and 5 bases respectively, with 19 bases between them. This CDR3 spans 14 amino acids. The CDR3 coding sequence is TGTGCCAGCGGACCGGCCTCTTCTCGGGACGAGCAGTACTTC. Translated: CASGPASSRDEQYF.

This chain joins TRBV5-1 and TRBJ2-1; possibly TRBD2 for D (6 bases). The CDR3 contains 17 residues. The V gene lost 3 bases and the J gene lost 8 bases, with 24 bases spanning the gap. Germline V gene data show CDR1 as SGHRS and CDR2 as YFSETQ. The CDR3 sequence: CASSSGPSGTRADEQFF. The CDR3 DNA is TGCGCCAGCAGCTCGGGTCCCTCCGGGACTCGGGCGGATGAGCAGTTCTTC.

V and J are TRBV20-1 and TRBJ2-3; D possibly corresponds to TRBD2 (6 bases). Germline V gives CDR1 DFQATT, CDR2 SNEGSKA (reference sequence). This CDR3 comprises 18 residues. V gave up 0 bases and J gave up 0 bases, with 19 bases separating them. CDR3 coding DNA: TGCAGTGCTAGAGATCTCGTGATCGGGGGTCTAAGCACAGATACGCAGTATTTT. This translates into CSARDLVIGGLSTDTQYF.

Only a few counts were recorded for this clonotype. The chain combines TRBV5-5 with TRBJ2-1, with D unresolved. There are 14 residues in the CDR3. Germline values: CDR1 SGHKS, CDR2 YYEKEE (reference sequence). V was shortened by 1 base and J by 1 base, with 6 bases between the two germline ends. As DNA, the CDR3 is TGTGCCAGCAGCTTGATGGGGTCCTACAATGAGCAGTTCTTC. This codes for CASSLMGSYNEQFF.